This T cell receptor (beta chain) was recorded in a study of T cells in Graves' hyperthyroidism and ophthalmopathy. Across the study: At the time of initial diagnosis and before any treatment, peripheral blood was collected.

RNA transcripts gave rise to amplified TCR beta CDR3 regions. During a first-round RT-PCR of the TCR CDR3, the HTBI primer set was used. A single record per CDR3 protein comes from TCRdb applying MiXCR to the multiplex PCR reads. The data contain 450,000 to 650,000 distinct CDR3 sequences, under 25% of them singletons. Sample: blood. The receptor was isolated from a man younger than 35 with Graves' hyperthyroidism.

The CDR3 sequence: CASSSNIRTEAFF. The CDR3 DNA follows: TGTGCCAGCAGCTCCAACATCCGGACTGAAGCTTTCTTT. This chain uses TRBV13 with TRBJ1-1; D not resolved. V was shortened by 4 bases and J by 5 bases, with 11 bases between the two germline ends. The length of the CDR3 is 13 residues. Germline loops: CDR1 PRHDT, CDR2 FYEKMQ (reference sequence). The whole variable domain, remainder taken from reference TRBV13 and TRBJ1-1, is AAGVIQSPRHLIKEKRETATLKCYPIPRHDTVYWYQQGPGQDPQFLISFYEKMQSDKGSIPDRFSAQQFSDYHSELNMSSLELGDSALYFCASSSNIRTEAFFGQGTRLTVV.